These 28 T cell receptor beta chains were all obtained from the same sample, sequenced in a study of cytomegalovirus exposure and HLA in healthy donors. Primers: 60 Vbeta forward and 13 Jbeta reverse. Only in-frame clones appear in the TCRdb table, and some are missing; sequencing was by immunoSEQ multiplex PCR. The sample yields around 190,000 clones, around three quarters seen once. The sample was PBMCs. All receptors come from a woman aged 18-29 years in good health and CMV-seronegative.

The chain employs TRBV5-4 and TRBJ2-5; D is uncertain. Germline CDR1 is SGHNT and CDR2 is YYREEE (reference sequence). This CDR3 contains 14 residues. Trimming left V 1 base short and J 5 bases short, with 12 bases between. Here the CDR3 DNA reads TGTGCCAGCAGCTTGAGTTCTCCCGGGGAGACCCAGTACTTC. It is translated as CASSLSSPGETQYF. Full variable domain (missing parts from reference TRBV5-4 and TRBJ2-5): ETGVTQSPTHLIKTRGQQVTLRCSSQSGHNTVSWYQQALGQGPQFIFQYYREEENGRGNFPPRFSGLQFPNYSSELNVNALELDDSALYLCASSLSSPGETQYFGPGTRLLVL.

The V gene is TRBV27, the J gene TRBJ1-2; D might be TRBD1 (5 bases). Germline V gives CDR1 MNHEY, CDR2 SMNVEV (reference sequence). This CDR3 comprises 13 residues. Trimming removed 6 bases at V and 6 bases at J, with 14 bases between. CDR3 loop: CASSLAGLDGYTF. The CDR3 region has the DNA TGTGCCAGCAGCCTGGCGGGGCTTGATGGCTACACCTTC.

This chain links TRBV19 with TRBJ1-5; 7 bases match TRBD1. CDR1 and CDR2 (germline): LNHDA, SQIVND (reference sequence). The CDR3 runs 14 residues. J lost 3 bases, V lost 3 bases, and 2 bases had no gene match. Here the CDR3 reads CASSMGQFNQPQHF. The DNA for the CDR3 is TGTGCCAGTAGTATGGGACAGTTCAATCAGCCCCAGCATTTT.

V and J are TRBV6-5 and TRBJ2-3; unclear D gene. The CDR3 covers 16 residues. The V end lost 0 bases, the J end lost 5 bases, and 15 bases lay between the germline ends. Germline V gives CDR1 MNHEY, CDR2 SVGAGI. The CDR3 is CASSYSRSSRGDTQYF. In DNA form, the CDR3 reads TGTGCCAGCAGTTACTCGAGGAGTAGCCGCGGAGATACGCAGTATTTT.

The chain employs TRBV7-6 and TRBJ2-3; TRBD1 matches at 8 bases. J gave up 0 bases and V 5 bases, and 13 bases lay outside the gene matches. CDR1 is SGHVS and CDR2 is FNYEAQ in the germline V gene. This CDR3 region has 18 residues. The CDR3 DNA reads TGTGCCAGCAGCCTTGGACAGGGATTTCCCACTAGCACAGATACGCAGTATTTT. It is translated as CASSLGQGFPTSTDTQYF. Filled out from reference TRBV7-6 and TRBJ2-3, the complete variable domain reads GAGVSQSPRYKVTKRGQDVALRCDPISGHVSLYWYRQALGQGPEFLTYFNYEAQQDKSGLPNDRFSAERPEGSISTLTIQRTEQRDSAMYRCASSLGQGFPTSTDTQYFGPGTRLTVL.

The rearrangement joins TRBV5-8 to TRBJ1-1; D call uncertain. Germline lookup yields CDR1 SGHTS and CDR2 YDEGEE. Trimming shortened V by 0 bases and J by 4 bases, and 7 bases separated the two germline ends. This CDR3 contains 13 residues. The CDR3 spells CASSLGFITEAFF. DNA of the CDR3: TGTGCCAGCAGCTTGGGTTTTATCACTGAAGCTTTCTTT.

The genes are TRBV19 and TRBJ1-2, with 9 bases that match TRBD1. CDR1 LNHDA and CDR2 SQIVND come from the germline V gene (reference sequence). The V gene end was trimmed by 5 bases and the J gene end by 5 bases; junction bases not matched to a gene: 9. This CDR3 has 15 residues. The CDR3 reads CASSPGTGRWYGYTF. The CDR3 region has the DNA TGTGCCAGTAGTCCGGGGACAGGGAGGTGGTATGGCTACACCTTC.

The genes are TRBV2 and TRBJ2-7, with 7 nucleotides matching TRBD1. This CDR3 has 13 residues. Per the germline V gene, CDR1 is SNHLY and CDR2 is FYNNEI. The V gene end was trimmed by 7 bases and the J gene end by 6 bases; junction bases not matched to a gene: 9. CDR3: CASIKTGNGEQYF. The CDR3 region has the DNA TGTGCCAGCATTAAGACAGGGAACGGCGAGCAGTACTTC. Variable domain in full (rest from reference TRBV2 and TRBJ2-7): EPEVTQTPSHQVTQMGQEVILRCVPISNHLYFYWYRQILGQKVEFLVSFYNNEISEKSEIFDDQFSVERPDGSNFTLKIRSTKLEDSAMYFCASIKTGNGEQYFGPGTRLTVT.

The gene calls are TRBV6-5 and TRBJ2-7; TRBD2 aligns across 8 bases. This CDR3 is built from 13 residues. The V segment lost 5 bases and the J segment 5 bases; nucleotides outside the gene matches: 5. Germline CDR1 is MNHEY and CDR2 is SVGAGI. DNA of the CDR3: TGTGCCAGCAGTCACCGGGGGGGCCACGAGCAGTACTTC. Encoded protein: CASSHRGGHEQYF.

This chain uses TRBV2 with TRBJ2-1, with 13 bases fitting TRBD2. The CDR3 sequence is 18 residues long. J lost 5 bases, V lost 5 bases, and 12 bases had no gene match. Germline loops: CDR1 SNHLY, CDR2 FYNNEI. The CDR3 DNA reads TGTGCCAGCAGTTCCCCTTGGGGTGGACTAGCGGGGGACAATGAGCAGTTCTTC. Amino acid sequence: CASSSPWGGLAGDNEQFF.

In its sample, this clone was seen a few times. V is TRBV7-6 and J is TRBJ2-5; 7 nucleotides line up with TRBD2. Trimming at V came to 4 bases and at J to 0 bases, leaving 5 bases not matched to a gene. The V gene's germline CDR1 is SGHVS and CDR2 FNYEAQ. The CDR3 spans 15 residues. Here the CDR3 reads CASSSPRGDQETQYF. The CDR3 bases are TGTGCCAGCAGCTCCCCACGGGGGGACCAAGAGACCCAGTACTTC.

The V call is TRBV7-8, the J call TRBJ1-2; the D is unclear. Germline V gene lookup returns CDR1 SGHVS and CDR2 FQNEAQ. Deletions cut 1 base from V and 6 bases from J, with 9 bases between. The CDR3 has 13 amino acids. The chain's CDR3 is CASSLEAWNGYTF. The CDR3 coding sequence is TGTGCCAGCAGCTTAGAAGCGTGGAATGGCTACACCTTC.

The chain employs TRBV7-2 and TRBJ2-3; tentatively, D is TRBD1 (6 bases). The CDR3 contains 15 residues. Germline V gene data show CDR1 as SGHTA and CDR2 as FQGNSA. V lost 0 bases and J 6 bases, leaving 13 bases between the germline ends. The CDR3 loop reads CASSLAGTTSDTQYF. In DNA, the CDR3 is TGTGCCAGCAGCTTAGCGGGGACAACCTCGGATACGCAGTATTTT. The variable domain in full, with the rest retrieved from reference TRBV7-2 and TRBJ2-3, is GAGVSQSPSNKVTEKGKDVELRCDPISGHTALYWYRQSLGQGLEFLIYFQGNSAPDKSGLPSDRFSAERTGGSVSTLTIQRTQQEDSAVYLCASSLAGTTSDTQYFGPGTRLTVL.

In DNA, the CDR3 is TGCAGCGCGGACAGGGATATGAACACTGAAGCTTTCTTT. Its protein product is CSADRDMNTEAFF. The V gene is TRBV29-1, the J gene TRBJ1-1; 8 positions agree with TRBD1. CDR1 and CDR2 from the germline V gene are SQVTM and ANQGSEA. V lost 7 bases and J lost 0; bases outside the gene matches: 4. The CDR3 has 13 residues.

CDR3 sequence reads: CASSLAGTRGEQYF. The CDR3 nucleotides read TGTGCCAGCAGCCTCGCCGGGACTAGAGGCGAGCAGTACTTC. V and J are TRBV9 and TRBJ2-7; 8 bases align to TRBD2. The germline gives CDR1 SGDLS, CDR2 YYNGEE. CDR3 length: 14 residues. J lost 6 bases, V lost 4 bases, and 9 bases had no gene match. Full variable domain (remainder filled in from reference TRBV9 and TRBJ2-7): DSGVTQTPKHLITATGQRVTLRCSPRSGDLSVYWYQQSLDQGLQFLIQYYNGEERAKGNILERFSAQQFPDLHSELNLSSLELGDSALYFCASSLAGTRGEQYFGPGTRLTVT.

As to this clone: At one boundary the junction diverges from the germline segment, which might be a read error. J is TRBJ1-3 and V is TRBV9, with TRBD1 identical over 7 bases. Germline-derived CDR1 and CDR2 are SGDLS and YYNGEE. The CDR3 has 18 amino acids. This chain's CDR3 is CASSTGGGPPGSGNIIYF. CDR3 nucleotides: TGTGCCAGCAGCACAGGAGGGGGCCCGCCTGGATCTGGAAACATCATATATTTT.

The rearrangement links TRBV10-3 to TRBJ1-5; perhaps TRBD1 as D (5 bases). Trimming left V 0 bases short and J 2 bases short, with 11 bases between. Germline V gives CDR1 ENHRY, CDR2 SYGVKD. This CDR3 is 16 amino acids long. The CDR3 spells CAISESGAGGNQPQHF. The CDR3 bases are TGTGCCATCAGTGAGTCAGGGGCGGGAGGCAATCAGCCCCAGCATTTT.

The J gene is TRBJ2-2, the V gene TRBV11-2; maybe TRBD1 (7 bases). V shed 7 bases and J shed 0 bases, with 15 bases lying between them. The germline gives CDR1 SGHAT, CDR2 FQNNGV. The CDR3 has 16 amino acids. CDR3 protein: CASNGRQGSNTGELFF. The CDR3 DNA follows: TGTGCCAGCAACGGGAGACAGGGATCGAACACCGGGGAGCTGTTTTTT.

The chain joins TRBV7-2 to TRBJ2-3; no reliable D call. CDR3 length equals 16 residues. Germline V gene sequence: CDR1 SGHTA, CDR2 FQGNSA. Trimming cost V 5 bases and J 6 bases, with 21 bases left between them. For the CDR3, the DNA is TGTGCCAGCAGCCCTCTAACCCTTACTATGAGGGATACGCAGTATTTT. Its protein product is CASSPLTLTMRDTQYF. Variable domain in full (rest from reference TRBV7-2 and TRBJ2-3): GAGVSQSPSNKVTEKGKDVELRCDPISGHTALYWYRQSLGQGLEFLIYFQGNSAPDKSGLPSDRFSAERTGGSVSTLTIQRTQQEDSAVYLCASSPLTLTMRDTQYFGPGTRLTVL.

V is TRBV7-8 and J is TRBJ1-1; 8 nucleotides agree with TRBD1. The CDR3 has 19 residues. The J segment lost 4 bases and the V segment lost 4 bases, leaving 20 bases of the junction unmatched. Germline-derived CDR1 and CDR2 are SGHVS and FQNEAQ. CDR3: CASSYPLDRGLWGSTEAFF. CDR3 bases: TGTGCCAGCAGCTATCCCCTCGACAGGGGTTTGTGGGGTAGCACTGAAGCTTTCTTT.

This clone appeared a few times. The rearrangement joins TRBV9 to TRBJ2-1, with 7 bases identical to TRBD2. Germline lookup yields CDR1 SGDLS and CDR2 YYNGEE. The CDR3 sequence is 15 residues long. V dropped 0 bases and J dropped 3; count of bases not matched to a gene: 3. The CDR3: CASSVGGGVYNEQFF. CDR3 sequence (DNA): TGTGCCAGCAGCGTAGGGGGGGGAGTCTACAATGAGCAGTTCTTC.

The chain joins TRBV5-1 to TRBJ2-6, with 8 bases lining up with TRBD1. The CDR3 covers 14 residues. Germline V gene lookup returns CDR1 SGHRS and CDR2 YFSETQ. Trimming cost V 7 bases and J 1 base; bases outside gene matches: 1. The CDR3 protein is CASRQGSGANVLTF. CDR3 coding DNA: TGCGCCAGCCGACAGGGGTCTGGGGCCAACGTCCTGACTTTC.

This clone has more than one count but fewer than ten. V is TRBV25-1 and J is TRBJ2-7; TRBD2 matches 8 bases. This CDR3 has 14 residues. V shed 4 bases, J shed 6 bases, and the junction held 8 bases outside the gene matches. In germline, CDR1 is MGHDK, CDR2 SYGVNS. CDR3 DNA sequence: TGTGCCAGCAGTGTCACAGCGGGAGCCGGCGAGCAGTACTTC. As protein: CASSVTAGAGEQYF.

CDR3 residues: CASSDRSEGDEQFF. The CDR3 region has the DNA TGTGCCAGCAGTGACCGTAGCGAAGGCGATGAGCAGTTCTTC. J is TRBJ2-1 and V is TRBV6-4; D is possibly TRBD2 (5 bases). The germline V gene encodes CDR1 MRHNA and CDR2 SNTAGT. Trimming left V 2 bases short and J 8 bases short, with 13 bases between. The CDR3 is made up of 14 amino acids.

The V gene is TRBV21-1, the J gene TRBJ1-5; the D call TRBD1 from the table was never checked on the DNA. TRBV21-1 is a pseudogene. The CDR3 runs 16 residues. CDR3 DNA sequence: TGTGCCAGCAGCAAAGTAGGGCAGGGATGCAATCAGCCCCAGCATTTT. Amino acids: CASSKVGQGCNQPQHF.

The chain combines TRBV5-1 with TRBJ2-7; 7 positions match TRBD1. The CDR3 totals 15 residues. Germline loops: CDR1 SGHRS, CDR2 YFSETQ. V was pared by 4 bases and J by 0 bases, with 7 bases of the junction left unmatched. The CDR3 nucleotides are TGCGCCAGCAGCCCTGGTAGGGACAGCTCCTACGAGCAGTACTTC. Protein sequence: CASSPGRDSSYEQYF.

V usage is TRBV28 and J usage is TRBJ2-7; TRBD1 matches 7 bases. The length of the CDR3 is 15 residues. V shed 10 bases and J 1 base; nucleotides not matched to a gene: 13. CDR1 MDHEN and CDR2 SYDVKM come from the germline V gene. CDR3 nucleotide sequence: TGTGCCACCTACCCCCCGGGACAGATGTCCTACGAGCAGTACTTC. Its translation is CATYPPGQMSYEQYF.

The chain combines TRBV19 with TRBJ1-6; 7 bases are shared with TRBD1. CDR3 length: 16 amino acids. The V gene end was trimmed by 6 bases and the J gene end by 6 bases; junction bases not matched to a gene: 11. Germline lookup yields CDR1 LNHDA and CDR2 SQIVND (reference sequence). Written as DNA, the CDR3 is TGTGCCAGTAGCCCGACCCAGGGACAGTCTAATTCACCCCTCCACTTT. It codes for CASSPTQGQSNSPLHF.